Listed below are T cell receptor beta chains from one sample, sequenced in a study of blood T cell repertoires in COVID-19. TCRdb keeps only in-frame clones here, not all; method: immunoSEQ multiplex PCR. The top ten clones hold approximately 7% of a sample with some 300,000 clones, approximately 89% of them seen once. Sequencing was done on a sample of peripheral blood. The receptors were sampled from a woman aged 25 to 39 who had recovered from COVID-19. Both conserved end residues are trimmed from each CDR3.

TRBJ1-2,12,TRBV18,ASSPGGPNYGYT
TRBJ1-2,12,TRBV3-1/TRBV3-2,ASSHAGQGGGYT
TRBJ1-4,13,TRBV4-1,ASSRLDGPNEKLF
TRBJ2-5,12,TRBV10-3,AISEDRNQETQY
TRBJ2-5,13,TRBV5-5,ASSLGTEYQETQY
TRBJ2-2,13,TRBV11-3,ASSAGAGGTGELF
TRBJ2-4,12,TRBV7-2,ASSPGTSTNIQY
TRBJ2-7,10,TRBV2,ASRRGGYEQY
TRBJ1-1,11,TRBV6-5,ASSRPRGTEAF
TRBJ2-1,9,TRBV2,ASSAPGLAF
TRBJ2-6,16,TRBV3-1/TRBV3-2,ASSRRTGGSSGANVLT
TRBJ1-1,12,TRBV5-6,ASSLGWQRTEAF
TRBJ1-4,12,TRBV5-5,ASTRSQGGEKLF
TRBJ1-1,10,TRBV19,ASYGRNTEAF
TRBJ2-7,12,TRBV9,ASSRQTDSYEQY
TRBJ2-5,12,TRBV5-1,ASSLEGGDETQY
TRBJ1-5,14,TRBV24-1,ATSDLNSGEGQPQH